This T cell receptor (beta chain) was retrieved from a study of blood T cell repertoires in COVID-19. Background on the study: T cells, B-cell-depleted T cells, or PBMCs provided the cDNA or gDNA that served as material.

Participants were aged roughly 18 to 90 years from 24 US areas. The recovered donors of Cohort 3 showed two negative PCRs, clearance, or symptom resolution. Methods used by the authors: It was from reference gene primer amplification that nucleated cell counts were estimated. Measured with immunoSEQ multiplex PCR; TCRdb has only the in-frame clones, and not every one. The DNA was the basis for D and trimming; V, J and clone size are from that table. The sample contains 200,000 to 250,000 clones, 70% to 85% of which appear only once. Germline values: CDR1 ENHRY, CDR2 SYGVKD. The CDR3 loop spans 15 amino acids. Trimming took off 0 bases at V and 3 bases at J, with 9 bases between the two ends.

The chain employs TRBV10-3 and TRBJ1-5; D is possibly TRBD1 (5 bases). The clonotype was recovered from a man in his 60s who had recovered from COVID-19. The sample was PBMCs or T cells enriched from blood (not recorded which). The CDR3 sequence: CAISESSTDNQPQHF. CDR3 in DNA: TGTGCCATCAGTGAGTCGTCGACAGACAATCAGCCCCAGCATTTT.